These 32 T cell receptor beta chains were all obtained from the same sample, sequenced in a study of blood T cell repertoires in COVID-19 (dated by TCRdb to 2020 to 2021). Libraries came from the immunoSEQ multiplex PCR assay. What TCRdb holds here is the immuneACCESS table cut down to in-frame rearrangements. Part of the clones is not present; checked against another copy, under half of the missing clones reflect an unresolved V gene, and the others are unexplained. The table for this sample lists tens of thousands of clones; around 90% of them were counted only once. The ten largest clones capture under 5.5% of the sample. Sequencing used peripheral blood. The receptors derive from a man in his sixties with COVID-19, enrolled during active disease.

The genes are TRBV2 and TRBJ1-1, with 8 bases identical to TRBD1. The CDR3 covers 15 residues. V lost 3 bases to trimming and J lost 4 bases; unmatched junction nucleotides: 7. Per the germline V gene, CDR1 is SNHLY and CDR2 is FYNNEI. This CDR3 is CASSEATGEVTEAFF. Written as DNA, the CDR3 is TGTGCCAGCAGTGAGGCGACAGGGGAGGTCACTGAAGCTTTCTTT.

This clone came up once. The gene calls are TRBV7-6 and TRBJ1-2; no reliable D call. V was trimmed by 5 bases and J by 6 bases, leaving 22 bases between them. The CDR3 spans 16 residues. Germline V gene lookup returns CDR1 SGHVS and CDR2 FNYEAQ. CDR3 sequence: CASSLASGGVLDGYTF. The DNA of the CDR3 is TGTGCCAGCAGCCTCGCCTCGGGTGGCGTACTCGATGGCTACACCTTC.

Here the CDR3 DNA reads TGTGCCAGCAGCGGAAGGAGAGTAGCGGGAGGGCCTTACGAGCAGTACTTC. Translating gives CASSGRRVAGGPYEQYF. The chain recombines TRBV7-8 with TRBJ2-7; 11 bases line up with TRBD2. With 5 bases clipped from V and 4 bases from J, the junction kept 13 bases outside the gene matches. Germline V gives CDR1 SGHVS, CDR2 FQNEAQ. The CDR3 extends over 17 amino acids.

The chain carries TRBV4-3 and TRBJ2-6, with D tentatively TRBD1 (5 bases). The germline gives CDR1 LGHNA, CDR2 YSLEER. Between the trimmed V and J ends, which lost 4 bases and 4 bases, there was a span of 17 bases. The CDR3 length is 17 residues. In DNA, the CDR3 is TGCGCCAGCAGCCGAGAAATCAGGGCAAGCGGGGCCAACGTCCTGACTTTC. This translates into CASSREIRASGANVLTF.

This chain connects TRBV7-9 to TRBJ2-3, with 7 bases identical to TRBD1. Germline V lookup: CDR1 SEHNR, CDR2 FQNEAQ (reference sequence). V shed 3 bases and J 4 bases; nucleotides not matched to a gene: 4. The length of the CDR3 is 14 residues. CDR3 bases: TGTGCCAGCAGCTTCGGGACAGCTTCAGATACGCAGTATTTT. Protein: CASSFGTASDTQYF.

The chain is built from TRBV2 and TRBJ2-7, with TRBD2 identical over 8 bases. The CDR3 totals 13 residues. With 7 bases clipped from V and 4 bases from J, the junction kept 6 bases outside the gene matches. The V gene's germline CDR1 is SNHLY and CDR2 FYNNEI. The DNA for the CDR3 is TGTGCCAGCATCTTAGGCGGGGGGTACGAGCAGTACTTC. Amino acids: CASILGGGYEQYF.

The V and J genes are TRBV12-3 or TRBV12-4 and TRBJ2-1; tentative D call: TRBD2 (5 bases). The V and J ends lost 4 bases and 10 bases respectively, with 14 bases between them. This CDR3 contains 13 residues. The CDR3 coding sequence is TGTGCCAGCAGTTACGATACAAGACTAGAGCAGTTCTTC. Protein product: CASSYDTRLEQFF.

The CDR3 nucleotides read TGCGCCAGCAGCCGCACGACAGGGAGCAATCAGCCCCAGCATTTT. Translated: CASSRTTGSNQPQHF. The chain joins TRBV4-1 to TRBJ1-5, with 7 bases that match TRBD1. Germline lookup yields CDR1 MGHRA and CDR2 YSYEKL. This CDR3 spans 15 amino acids. Losses at the gene ends were 4 bases for V and 1 base for J; bases not matched to a gene: 4.

This clone is a singleton in its sample. The chain uses TRBV21-1 and TRBJ1-4; the table's D call TRBD1 went unverified against the DNA. TRBV21-1 corresponds to a pseudogene. The CDR3 totals 16 residues. The CDR3 loop reads CASSKVGYSQNEKLFF. In DNA, the CDR3 is TGTGCCAGCAGCAAAGTAGGTTACAGTCAGAATGAAAAACTGTTTTTT.

J is TRBJ1-1 and V is TRBV28, with D unclear. Between the trimmed V and J ends, which lost 5 bases and 5 bases, there was a span of 6 bases. CDR1 is MDHEN and CDR2 is SYDVKM in the germline V gene. This CDR3 has 11 residues. The CDR3 loop is CASSVQTEAFF. CDR3 nucleotide sequence: TGTGCCAGCAGTGTGCAGACTGAAGCTTTCTTT. The variable domain in full, with the rest retrieved from reference TRBV28 and TRBJ1-1, is DVKVTQSSRYLVKRTGEKVFLECVQDMDHENMFWYRQDPGLGLRLIYFSYDVKMKEKGDIPEGYSVSREKKERFSLILESASTNQTSMYLCASSVQTEAFFGQGTRLTVV.

The chain carries TRBV30 and TRBJ1-3; unclear D gene. This CDR3 is built from 14 residues. Germline V lookup: CDR1 GTSNPN, CDR2 SVGIG (reference sequence). V was cut by 0 bases and J by 0 bases, with 6 bases left in between. In DNA form, the CDR3 reads TGTGCCTGGAGTGTAGGAGTCTCTGGAAACACCATATATTTT. Its translation is CAWSVGVSGNTIYF.

The chain is built from TRBV6-2 or TRBV6-3 and TRBJ2-7, with TRBD1 identical over 7 bases. This CDR3 has 18 amino acids. The germline CDR1 and CDR2 sequences are MNHEY and SVGEGT. With V trimmed by 2 bases and J by 3 bases, 16 bases remained unmatched. The CDR3 here is CASSYGFDEGANDYEQYF. In nucleotides, the CDR3 is TGTGCCAGCAGTTACGGGTTCGACGAGGGGGCGAATGACTACGAGCAGTACTTC.

CDR3 coding DNA: TGTGCCAGCAGTTTTGGAGCGCTAGATACGCAGTATTTT. Protein product: CASSFGALDTQYF. This chain links TRBV12-3 or TRBV12-4 with TRBJ2-3; no clear D gene. V was shortened by 3 bases and J by 5 bases, with 9 bases between the two germline ends. This CDR3 contains 13 residues.

This clone appeared once. This sequence joins TRBV4-3 and TRBJ2-1; D might be TRBD2 (6 bases). This CDR3 spans 16 amino acids. CDR1 and CDR2 (germline): LGHNA, YSLEER. V shed 3 bases and J shed 0 bases, with 12 bases lying between them. CDR3 residues: CASSQGLTSSYNEQFF. In nucleotides, the CDR3 is TGCGCCAGCAGCCAGGGACTGACCTCCTCCTACAATGAGCAGTTCTTC.

This chain connects TRBV6-2 or TRBV6-3 to TRBJ2-1; D remains unclear. The CDR3 sequence is 16 residues long. Germline CDR1 and CDR2: MNHEY and SVGEGT. The V and J ends lost 5 bases and 0 bases respectively, with 14 bases between them. CDR3 nucleotides: TGTGCCAGCAGTATCCGTAGTTCGAGCTCCTACAATGAGCAGTTCTTC. Translated: CASSIRSSSSYNEQFF.

The J gene is TRBJ1-5, the V gene TRBV27; D is ambiguous. The CDR3 extends over 14 amino acids. Germline CDR1 MNHEY, CDR2 SMNVEV (reference sequence). Trimming left V 3 bases short and J 5 bases short, with 11 bases between. The chain's CDR3 is CASSLGLGYQPQHF. CDR3 DNA sequence: TGTGCCAGCAGTTTGGGCCTGGGCTATCAGCCCCAGCATTTT.

J is TRBJ1-1 and V is TRBV28; D might be TRBD1 (5 bases). Germline V gives CDR1 MDHEN, CDR2 SYDVKM. The CDR3 consists of 14 residues. The ends were cut back, 11 bases at V and 2 bases at J, with 18 bases in the middle. CDR3 region: CAAGNLDINTEAFF. Here the CDR3 DNA reads TGTGCCGCGGGGAACTTGGACATCAACACTGAAGCTTTCTTT.

The chain links TRBV4-1 to TRBJ2-7; 7 bases agree with TRBD1. This CDR3 is 15 amino acids long. V was clipped by 2 bases and J by 4 bases; unmatched bases: 8. The germline V gene has CDR1 MGHRA and CDR2 YSYEKL. In DNA form, the CDR3 reads TGCGCCAGCAGCCAAACCCTGGGACAGTATTACGAGCAGTACTTC. As protein: CASSQTLGQYYEQYF.

The gene calls are TRBV9 and TRBJ2-3; TRBD2 is a possible D gene (6 bases). CDR1 and CDR2 (germline): SGDLS, YYNGEE. The CDR3 is 16 residues long. V was trimmed by 4 bases and J by 5 bases, leaving 20 bases between them. The CDR3 DNA is TGTGCCAGCAGCCCCCGGGGCGGGAAAGTTGGAGATACGCAGTATTTT. As protein: CASSPRGGKVGDTQYF.

This chain uses TRBV10-3 with TRBJ2-7, with D perhaps TRBD2 (5 bases). This CDR3 spans 12 amino acids. Per germline, CDR1 ENHRY and CDR2 SYGVKD. The V end was cut by 2 bases, the J end by 5 bases, with 7 bases between. The CDR3 here is CAISEGLDEQYF. CDR3 DNA: TGTGCCATCAGTGAGGGACTGGACGAGCAGTACTTC.

The chain links TRBV27 to TRBJ1-5; 7 bases are a match to TRBD1. Unmatched junction bases numbered 16, after V lost 7 bases and J lost 7 bases. The CDR3 has 16 residues. In germline, CDR1 is MNHEY, CDR2 SMNVEV (reference sequence). CDR3 residues: CASKTYRGALGQPQHF. The CDR3 DNA follows: TGTGCCAGCAAAACATACAGGGGCGCGTTAGGCCAGCCCCAGCATTTT.

The chain links TRBV19 to TRBJ1-1; D ambiguous. The CDR3 totals 13 residues. Germline V gene sequence: CDR1 LNHDA, CDR2 SQIVND (reference sequence). Trimming removed 11 bases from V and 5 bases from J, with 18 bases in between. In DNA form, the CDR3 reads TGTGCCTCAAGAGAGGTTGAGGAGACTGAAGCTTTCTTT. Protein: CASREVEETEAFF.

The J gene is TRBJ1-1, the V gene TRBV14, with D perhaps TRBD1 (6 bases). There are 16 residues in the CDR3. V shed 4 bases and J shed 3 bases, with 18 bases lying between them. Germline lookup yields CDR1 SGHDN and CDR2 FVKESK. The CDR3 sequence: CASSLPPGGADTEAFF. CDR3 bases: TGTGCCAGCAGCCTACCCCCGGGGGGCGCCGACACTGAAGCTTTCTTT.

This sequence joins TRBV11-2 and TRBJ1-6; 10 positions match TRBD1. The CDR3 covers 16 residues. Germline CDR1 SGHAT, CDR2 FQNNGV. Trimming took 0 bases from V and 10 from J; bases not matched to a gene: 6. This chain's CDR3 is CASSLEGQGLASPLHF. The CDR3 DNA sequence: TGTGCCAGCAGCTTAGAGGGACAGGGGTTAGCGTCACCCCTCCACTTT. The full variable domain, with the rest looked up from reference TRBV11-2 and TRBJ1-6, is EAGVAQSPRYKIIEKRQSVAFWCNPISGHATLYWYQQILGQGPKLLIQFQNNGVVDDSQLPKDRFSAERLKGVDSTLKIQPAKLEDSAVYLCASSLEGQGLASPLHFGNGTRLTVT.

A remark on this clone: This sample also contains other DNA sequences that code for the same CDR3. The chain employs TRBV5-1 and TRBJ2-3; 8 bases are shared with TRBD1. The CDR3 runs to 14 residues. Unmatched junction bases numbered 4, after V lost 4 bases and J lost 3 bases. Germline CDR1 SGHRS, CDR2 YFSETQ. The CDR3 coding sequence is TGCGCCAGCAGCCCAGGACAGGGAACAGATACGCAGTATTTT. Protein sequence: CASSPGQGTDTQYF.

The rearrangement links TRBV19 to TRBJ1-5, with TRBD1 matching 7 bases. The CDR3 is made up of 15 amino acids. Germline CDR1 LNHDA, CDR2 SQIVND (reference sequence). V gave up 3 bases and J gave up 2 bases; unmatched junction bases: 4. Written as DNA, the CDR3 is TGTGCCAGTAGTATTTACAGGGGAGGCAATCAGCCCCAGCATTTT. It encodes CASSIYRGGNQPQHF. The full variable domain, rest sourced from reference TRBV19 and TRBJ1-5, is DGGITQSPKYLFRKEGQNVTLSCEQNLNHDAMYWYRQDPGQGLRLIYYSQIVNDFQKGDIAEGYSVSREKKESFPLTVTSAQKNPTAFYLCASSIYRGGNQPQHFGDGTRLSIL.

V gene TRBV5-4 combines with J gene TRBJ2-7; 8 bases align to TRBD2. This CDR3 contains 14 residues. CDR1 and CDR2 from the germline V gene are SGHNT and YYREEE (reference sequence). J was trimmed by 1 base and V by 2 bases; bases with no gene match: 2. DNA of the CDR3: TGTGCCAGCAGCTTCGAGCGGGGGTCCTACGAGCAGTACTTC. This sequence encodes CASSFERGSYEQYF.

In its sample, this clone was seen once. DNA for the CDR3: TGTGCCTGGACCCCGGGACAGGGGGATTCACCCCTCCACTTT. Its translation: CAWTPGQGDSPLHF. The chain employs TRBV30 and TRBJ1-6; 11 bases line up with TRBD1. J gave up 8 bases and V 4 bases, and 4 bases lay outside the gene matches. This CDR3 has 14 amino acids. Germline assignment: CDR1 GTSNPN and CDR2 SVGIG (reference sequence).

This chain connects TRBV19 to TRBJ2-2; a weak D match, TRBD2 (5 bases). Germline CDR1 reads LNHDA; CDR2 reads SQIVND (reference sequence). Deletions cut 5 bases from V and 5 bases from J, with 9 bases between. The CDR3 has 13 amino acids. The DNA of the CDR3 is TGTGCCAGTAGTGGGAGTAGGACCGGGGAGCTGTTTTTT. Translation: CASSGSRTGELFF.

The V gene is TRBV30, the J gene TRBJ2-3; 9 nucleotides align to TRBD2. This CDR3 is 14 amino acids long. J was trimmed by 7 bases and V by 2 bases; bases with no gene match: 7. From germline, CDR1 is GTSNPN and CDR2 SVGIG (reference sequence). CDR3 amino acids: CAWSWGAGGNTQYF. DNA for the CDR3: TGTGCCTGGAGTTGGGGAGCGGGAGGAAATACGCAGTATTTT.

V gene TRBV19 combines with J gene TRBJ2-3, with 7 bases that match TRBD1. This CDR3 has 15 amino acids. V gave up 4 bases and J gave up 1 base; unmatched junction bases: 5. Germline CDR1 is LNHDA and CDR2 is SQIVND (reference sequence). CDR3 residues: CASSTIDRGTDTQYF. The CDR3 DNA is TGTGCCAGTAGTACCATCGACAGGGGCACAGATACGCAGTATTTT. Complete variable domain (other parts from reference TRBV19 and TRBJ2-3): DGGITQSPKYLFRKEGQNVTLSCEQNLNHDAMYWYRQDPGQGLRLIYYSQIVNDFQKGDIAEGYSVSREKKESFPLTVTSAQKNPTAFYLCASSTIDRGTDTQYFGPGTRLTVL.

The chain recombines TRBV2 with TRBJ2-1; 7 bases match TRBD1. Per germline, CDR1 SNHLY and CDR2 FYNNEI. This CDR3 is built from 15 residues. J lost 4 bases, V lost 5 bases, and 8 bases had no gene match. CDR3 sequence (DNA): TGTGCCAGCAGTCCTTCAGGGACAGCTTACAATGAGCAGTTCTTC. Encoded protein: CASSPSGTAYNEQFF.